This T cell receptor beta chain appears in the sequencing data of a study of cytomegalovirus exposure and HLA in healthy donors. This clone appeared once. Its antigen remains unknown. This CDR3 spans 14 amino acids. V was pared by 4 bases and J by 6 bases, with 14 bases between. CDR1 and CDR2 (germline): SGHKS, YYEKEE (reference sequence). The PCR employed 60 Vbeta primers together with 13 Jbeta primers. The protocol was immunoSEQ multiplex PCR, while the TCRdb copy is restricted to in-frame clones and leaves out a portion. The sample includes 130,000 or so clones, approximately 78% seen only once; the top ten take approximately 3.2%. Study-level findings and limits: In a later analysis, productive TCRs from donors in an Asian-associated ancestry cluster reportedly carried fewer N-insertions than the cohort mean.

The genes are TRBV5-5 and TRBJ1-5; possibly TRBD1 for D (6 bases). The clonotype was recovered from a young man in good health and CMV-seropositive. The sequencing sample was made of PBMCs. CDR3 sequence (DNA): TGTGCCAGCAGCCCGGAGGGGGGGGGTCAGCCCCAGCATTTT. Protein product: CASSPEGGGQPQHF.